This T cell receptor (beta chain) was captured by sequencing in a study of identical twins. The germline gives CDR1 LGHDT, CDR2 YNNKEL (reference sequence). The CDR3 is 14 residues long. V was cut by 1 base and J by 6 bases, with 10 bases left in between. Study-level points and caveats: Invariant populations such as MAIT and iNKT cells could partly muddle zero-insertion analyses. Modelling underestimated the level of out-of-frame TCR alpha sharing observed in monozygotic twins.

Template switching (which added a universal primer site) was used, and cDNA carried unique molecular identifiers. One entry per CDR3 protein, called by TCRdb with MiXCR from the 5' RACE reads. The profile shows 1.5 million to 2 million distinct CDR3 sequences, around 29% of them singletons. This clonotype was found a few times. Antigen specificity is unknown. The origin of this receptor is a newborn girl in good health. The chain joins TRBV3-1 to TRBJ1-5; D is possibly TRBD1 (5 bases). Sequencing used cord blood. CDR3 DNA: TGTGCCAGCAGCCAAGGGGGCGCGTCTCAGCCCCAGCATTTT. Translation: CASSQGGASQPQHF.